A single sample gave rise to the 10 T cell receptor beta chains below, sequenced in a study of T cells in Graves' hyperthyroidism and ophthalmopathy. From RNA transcripts, TCR beta CDR3 regions were amplified. Using the HTBI primer set, a first-round RT-PCR was run on the TCR CDR3. MiXCR was run by TCRdb on the multiplex PCR reads, yielding one entry per CDR3 protein. The top ten clones hold 3.8% of a sample with hundreds of thousands of distinct CDR3 sequences, around 15% of them seen once. The sample comprised blood. The receptors come from a woman in her twenties or thirties with Graves' hyperthyroidism.

This clonotype was picked up many times. J is TRBJ2-7 and V is TRBV28; 7 bases are a match to TRBD1. Losses at the gene ends were 7 bases for V and 3 bases for J; bases not matched to a gene: 9. This CDR3 comprises 14 residues. Germline values: CDR1 MDHEN, CDR2 SYDVKM. The CDR3, as DNA: TGTGCCAGCACCACCCCCGACAGGGACTACGAGCAGTACTTC. This codes for CASTTPDRDYEQYF.

There are a few counts of this clonotype. The chain employs TRBV11-2 and TRBJ2-7; the match to TRBD1 covers 7 bases. Trimming removed 1 base from V and 1 base from J; junction bases left unmatched: 13. Germline V gene lookup returns CDR1 SGHAT and CDR2 FQNNGV. This CDR3 has 18 amino acids. Here the CDR3 reads CASSLVLYEVTGSYEQYF. The CDR3 DNA reads as TGTGCCAGCAGCTTAGTGTTGTACGAGGTGACAGGGTCCTACGAGCAGTACTTC.

This clonotype was observed at least ten times. J is TRBJ1-1 and V is TRBV28, with D uncertain. The CDR3 contains 13 residues. V was clipped by 4 bases and J by 4 bases, with 10 bases between them. CDR1 is MDHEN, CDR2 SYDVKM, per germline. The CDR3 sequence is CASSWAVSTEAFF. The DNA for the CDR3 is TGTGCCAGCAGTTGGGCAGTAAGCACTGAAGCTTTCTTT.

A remark on this clonotype: A much larger clone differs by one base, so this may be a read error. The missing conserved phenylalanine or tryptophan at the end of this CDR3 makes a read error likely. The V and J genes are TRBV11-2 and TRBJ2-3, with D possibly TRBD2 on 5 matching bases. This CDR3 is 16 amino acids long. The germline V gene has CDR1 SGHAT and CDR2 FQNNGV. The ends were cut back, 2 bases at V and 0 bases at J, with 12 bases in the middle. The CDR3 DNA reads TGTGCCAGCAGCTTATATTATCGAGGGAGCACAGATACGCAGTATCTT. Its translation: CASSLYYRGSTDTQYL.

This clonotype was detected many times. This chain connects TRBV27 to TRBJ1-5; 7 positions match TRBD1. Germline V gene sequence: CDR1 MNHEY, CDR2 SMNVEV (reference sequence). The V and J ends lost 8 bases and 0 bases, in that order; junction bases with no gene match: 16. The CDR3 totals 18 residues. CDR3 loop: CASVPPDRDEVSNQPQHF. The DNA of the CDR3 is TGTGCCAGCGTCCCTCCCGACAGGGATGAGGTTAGCAATCAGCCCCAGCATTTT.

This clonotype was seen many times. The CDR3 nucleotides read TGTGCCAGCTCACGACAGGGGGCTTTGACAGATACGCAGTATTTT. Translated, it gives CASSRQGALTDTQYF. V gene TRBV18 combines with J gene TRBJ2-3; TRBD1 agrees at 10 bases. The CDR3 covers 15 residues. The ends lost 4 bases at V and 3 bases at J; junction bases unmatched: 4. CDR1 is KGHSH and CDR2 is LQKENI in the germline V gene.

This clonotype was recorded many times. The chain is built from TRBV5-1 and TRBJ2-1; D call uncertain. Germline lookup yields CDR1 SGHRS and CDR2 YFSETQ. V shed 3 bases and J shed 6 bases, with 13 bases lying between them. The CDR3 spans 14 residues. CDR3: CASSSDQPGNEQFF. For the CDR3, the DNA is TGCGCCAGCAGCTCGGACCAGCCGGGCAATGAGCAGTTCTTC.

This clonotype was counted a few times. The rearrangement links TRBV7-3 to TRBJ2-1; 11 bases are shared with TRBD2. The CDR3 sequence is 16 residues long. Germline values: CDR1 SGHTA, CDR2 FQGTGA. V was clipped by 2 bases and J by 4 bases; unmatched bases: 4. The CDR3 DNA reads TGTGCCAGCAGCTTATACGGGACTAGCGGTTACAATGAGCAGTTCTTC. Translation gives CASSLYGTSGYNEQFF. Full variable domain (outside the CDR3, taken from reference TRBV7-3 and TRBJ2-1): GAGVSQTPSNKVTEKGKYVELRCDPISGHTALYWYRQSLGQGPEFLIYFQGTGAADDSGLPNDRFFAVRPEGSVSTLKIQRTERGDSAVYLCASSLYGTSGYNEQFFGPGTRLTVL.

This clonotype was counted only a few times. The rearrangement joins TRBV19 to TRBJ2-1, with 12 bases matching TRBD2. The CDR3 has 15 residues. After removal of 7 bases from V and 10 bases from J, the junction contained 11 bases not matched to a gene. Germline CDR1 reads LNHDA; CDR2 reads SQIVND (reference sequence). The DNA for the CDR3 is TGTGCCAGTACCCTAGCGGGAGGGCCCTTTTCCGAGCAGTTCTTC. Encoded protein: CASTLAGGPFSEQFF.

In this sample, this clonotype turned up a few times. The chain is built from TRBV12-3 or TRBV12-4 and TRBJ2-1; D perhaps matches TRBD2 (6 bases). CDR3 length: 15 residues. Deletions cut 9 bases from V and 0 bases from J, with 15 bases between. CDR3 protein: CASCTSSSSYNEQFF. The CDR3 bases are TGTGCCAGTTGTACTAGCAGTAGCTCCTACAATGAGCAGTTCTTC.